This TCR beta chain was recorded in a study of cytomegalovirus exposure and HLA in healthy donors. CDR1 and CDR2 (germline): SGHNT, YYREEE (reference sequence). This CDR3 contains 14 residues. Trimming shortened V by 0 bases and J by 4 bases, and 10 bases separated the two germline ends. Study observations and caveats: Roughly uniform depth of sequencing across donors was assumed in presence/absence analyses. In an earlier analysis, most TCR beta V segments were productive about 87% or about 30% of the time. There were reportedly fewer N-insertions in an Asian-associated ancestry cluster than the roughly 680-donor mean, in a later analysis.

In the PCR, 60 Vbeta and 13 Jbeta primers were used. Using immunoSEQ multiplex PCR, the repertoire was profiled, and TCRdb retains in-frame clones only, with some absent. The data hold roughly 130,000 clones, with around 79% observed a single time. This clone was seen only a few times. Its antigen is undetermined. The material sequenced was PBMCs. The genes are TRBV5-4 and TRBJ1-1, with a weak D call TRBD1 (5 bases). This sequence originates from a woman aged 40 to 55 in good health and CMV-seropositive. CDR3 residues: CASSLATGRTEAFF. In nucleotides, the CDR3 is TGTGCCAGCAGCTTGGCCACAGGTCGCACTGAAGCTTTCTTT.